The 27 T cell receptor beta chains presented below share a single source sample, sequenced in a study of T cells in Graves' hyperthyroidism and ophthalmopathy. Researchers took RNA transcripts and amplified the TCR beta CDR3 regions from them. A set of HTBI primers served as the primers for a first-round RT-PCR of the TCR CDR3. TCRdb called the multiplex PCR reads again in MiXCR, with one record for every CDR3 protein. The data hold around 620,000 distinct CDR3 sequences, with around 16% observed a single time. The sequencing sample was made of blood. These receptors were collected from a woman aged 30 to 39 with Graves' hyperthyroidism.

This clonotype has at least ten counts. This chain joins TRBV28 and TRBJ2-7; TRBD2 agrees at 7 bases. The CDR3 is 16 amino acids. After removal of 3 bases from V and 3 bases from J, the junction contained 11 bases not matched to a gene. In germline, CDR1 is MDHEN, CDR2 SYDVKM. CDR3 residues: CASSFSSGNSLYEQYF. The DNA for the CDR3 is TGTGCCAGCAGTTTTTCCAGCGGGAACTCCCTCTACGAGCAGTACTTC. Based on the CDR3 plus reference TRBV28 and TRBJ2-7, the full variable domain is DVKVTQSSRYLVKRTGEKVFLECVQDMDHENMFWYRQDPGLGLRLIYFSYDVKMKEKGDIPEGYSVSREKKERFSLILESASTNQTSMYLCASSFSSGNSLYEQYFGPGTRLTVT.

This sequence joins TRBV20-1 and TRBJ2-3, with D maybe TRBD2 (5 bases). The V and J ends lost 3 bases and 4 bases respectively, with 8 bases between them. Germline CDR1 reads DFQATT; CDR2 reads SNEGSKA (reference sequence). The CDR3 loop spans 12 amino acids. In nucleotides, the CDR3 is TGCAGTGCTAGTCGGGGTTCAGATACGCAGTATTTT. Its protein is CSASRGSDTQYF.

This chain uses TRBV18 with TRBJ2-1, with TRBD2 identical over 11 bases. Germline loops: CDR1 KGHSH, CDR2 LQKENI. The ends lost 1 base at V and 14 bases at J; junction bases unmatched: 16. The CDR3 is 17 amino acids. The CDR3 coding sequence is TGTGCCAGCTCACCACTAAGTCAGACTAGCGGGGTAAAAGGCAAGTTCTTC. It translates to CASSPLSQTSGVKGKFF. Filled out from reference TRBV18 and TRBJ2-1, the complete variable domain reads NAGVMQNPRHLVRRRGQEARLRCSPMKGHSHVYWYRQLPEEGLKFMVYLQKENIIDESGMPKERFSAEFPKEGPSILRIQQVVRGDSAAYFCASSPLSQTSGVKGKFFGPGTRLTVL.

This chain joins TRBV12-3 or TRBV12-4 and TRBJ2-1; unclear D gene. The CDR3 contains 12 residues. Trimming removed 2 bases from V and 8 bases from J, with 7 bases in between. This chain's CDR3 is CASSLFPHEQFF. The CDR3, as DNA: TGTGCCAGCAGTTTATTTCCCCATGAGCAGTTCTTC.

This clonotype was detected ten times or more. The chain joins TRBV28 to TRBJ2-3, with D uncertain. CDR1 is MDHEN and CDR2 is SYDVKM in the germline V gene. The CDR3 has 12 amino acids. V gave up 4 bases and J gave up 3 bases, with 5 bases separating them. CDR3 bases: TGTGCCAGCAGTTCCCAGACAGATACGCAGTATTTT. Amino acid sequence: CASSSQTDTQYF.

This clonotype was counted ten times or more. The DNA for the CDR3 is TGTGCCAGCAGTGAGGGAGGGGATTCCTACGAGCAGTACTTC. The encoded protein is CASSEGGDSYEQYF. V gene TRBV2 combines with J gene TRBJ2-7; 7 bases agree with TRBD2. The germline V gene encodes CDR1 SNHLY and CDR2 FYNNEI. V lost 3 bases to trimming and J lost 1 base; unmatched junction nucleotides: 3. There are 14 residues in the CDR3.

This clonotype showed up just a few times. CDR3 amino acids: CASSPSGLAGRFQYF. Here the CDR3 DNA reads TGTGCCAGCAGCCCATCGGGACTAGCGGGCAGATTTCAGTACTTC. The rearrangement uses TRBV7-9 and TRBJ2-4; 12 bases fit TRBD2. J was trimmed by 11 bases and V by 5 bases; bases with no gene match: 10. The CDR3 extends over 15 amino acids. In germline, CDR1 is SEHNR, CDR2 FQNEAQ (reference sequence).

This clonotype was recorded at least ten times. This rearrangement joins TRBV30 to TRBJ2-2; D is perhaps TRBD2 (6 bases). The CDR3 length is 12 residues. V was trimmed by 6 bases and J by 4 bases, leaving 9 bases between them. Germline values: CDR1 GTSNPN, CDR2 SVGIG (reference sequence). Here the CDR3 reads CACPGSTGELFF. Here the CDR3 DNA reads TGTGCCTGCCCCGGGAGCACCGGGGAGCTGTTTTTT.

This clonotype was seen a handful of times. This chain links TRBV6-4 with TRBJ2-7; 8 nucleotides agree with TRBD2. The trim removed 5 bases at V and 5 bases at J, leaving 8 bases unmatched. The CDR3 extends over 14 amino acids. Germline-derived CDR1 and CDR2 are MRHNA and SNTAGT. CDR3 region: CASSLKREHDEQYF. Written as DNA, the CDR3 is TGTGCCAGCAGTTTGAAGCGGGAGCATGACGAGCAGTACTTC.

Comment on this clonotype: This clone may be a read error of a much larger clone one base away. The chain joins TRBV20-1 to TRBJ2-3, with TRBD2 matching 8 bases. V was pared by 4 bases and J by 6 bases, with 6 bases of the junction left unmatched. This CDR3 has 13 amino acids. Germline CDR1 DFQATT, CDR2 SNEGSKA (reference sequence). CDR3 region: CSATLTGGDTQYF. Written as DNA, the CDR3 is TGCAGTGCTACGCTGACGGGAGGGGATACGCAGTATTTT.

This clonotype was counted at least ten times. The chain is built from TRBV2 and TRBJ1-6; 10 bases are shared with TRBD1. CDR3 size: 15 residues. The germline gives CDR1 SNHLY, CDR2 FYNNEI. The J segment lost 7 bases and the V segment lost 7 bases, leaving 7 bases of the junction unmatched. CDR3 in amino acids: CASTRRTGGNSPLHF. Here the CDR3 DNA reads TGTGCCAGCACCCGACGGACAGGGGGAAATTCACCCCTCCACTTT.

This clonotype has ten or more counts. V gene TRBV30 combines with J gene TRBJ2-4; the D gene is possibly TRBD2 (6 bases). Between the trimmed V and J ends, which lost 4 bases and 10 bases, there was a span of 11 bases. Germline V gives CDR1 GTSNPN, CDR2 SVGIG (reference sequence). The CDR3 has 11 amino acids. Written as DNA, the CDR3 is TGTGCCTGGATGAATCGGGAGATTCAGTACTTC. Amino acids: CAWMNREIQYF.

This chain links TRBV14 with TRBJ2-3; TRBD1 aligns across 8 bases. The CDR3 runs 14 residues. CDR1 is SGHDN and CDR2 is FVKESK in the germline V gene. Trimming cost V 2 bases and J 4 bases; bases outside gene matches: 2. The CDR3 protein is CASSQRQGSDTQYF. The DNA of the CDR3 is TGTGCCAGCAGCCAAAGACAGGGGTCAGATACGCAGTATTTT.

In its sample, this clonotype was seen a few times. Just one base apart from a much larger clone, this may be a read error. V and J are TRBV28 and TRBJ1-1; 7 nucleotides agree with TRBD1. The CDR3 sequence is 14 residues long. Germline CDR1 is MDHEN and CDR2 is SYDVKM. Trimming took 8 bases from V and 1 from J; bases not matched to a gene: 7. DNA for the CDR3: TGTGCCAGCGGACCAGGGACAGAGAACACTGAAGCTTTCTTT. Translation gives CASGPGTENTEAFF.

This clonotype has more than one count but fewer than ten. The CDR3 region has the DNA TGCGCCAGCAGCCAAGACTGGCACTTATACTTC. It is translated as CASSQDWHLYF. The chain is built from TRBV4-1 and TRBJ2-5; D gene unclear. The CDR3 extends over 11 amino acids. V was cut by 0 bases and J by 14 bases, with 10 bases left in between. The germline V gene has CDR1 MGHRA and CDR2 YSYEKL.

This clonotype was recorded at least ten times. This sequence joins TRBV7-8 and TRBJ1-1; D remains unclear. The germline V gene encodes CDR1 SGHVS and CDR2 FQNEAQ. Trimming removed 1 base from V and 1 base from J, with 7 bases in between. The CDR3 runs 14 residues. DNA for the CDR3: TGTGCCAGCAGCTTAGGACACAAGAACACTGAAGCTTTCTTT. This translates into CASSLGHKNTEAFF. The variable domain in full, with the rest retrieved from reference TRBV7-8 and TRBJ1-1, is GAGVSQSPRYKVAKRGQDVALRCDPISGHVSLFWYQQALGQGPEFLTYFQNEAQLDKSGLPSDRFFAERPEGSVSTLKIQRTQQEDSAVYLCASSLGHKNTEAFFGQGTRLTVV.

Many counts were recorded for this clonotype. In DNA, the CDR3 is TGTGCCAGCACCCCGACTAGCGGGAGGGCGGGTGAGCAGTTCTTC. Translation: CASTPTSGRAGEQFF. V gene TRBV12-3 or TRBV12-4 combines with J gene TRBJ2-1; 14 bases match TRBD2. J was trimmed by 9 bases and V by 7 bases; bases with no gene match: 8. This CDR3 region has 15 residues.

In this sample, this clonotype turned up many times. The J gene is TRBJ2-3, the V gene TRBV7-2; D may be TRBD2 (7 bases). The CDR3 is made up of 17 amino acids. Germline CDR1 reads SGHTA; CDR2 reads FQGNSA. V shed 1 base and J shed 6 bases, with 20 bases lying between them. The CDR3 protein is CASSLEARGGAGDTQYF. CDR3 bases: TGTGCCAGCAGCTTAGAAGCCCGTGGGGGGGCAGGGGATACGCAGTATTTT.

This clonotype was seen more than once but under ten times. The V gene is TRBV5-1, the J gene TRBJ2-3; D is unclear. The CDR3 consists of 15 residues. The germline gives CDR1 SGHRS, CDR2 YFSETQ. The V end lost 4 bases, the J end lost 3 bases, and 15 bases lay between the germline ends. For the CDR3, the DNA is TGCGCCAGCAGCCCCCTGGCCGAAGGGACAGATACGCAGTATTTT. Protein sequence: CASSPLAEGTDTQYF. The full variable domain, with the rest looked up from reference TRBV5-1 and TRBJ2-3, is KAGVTQTPRYLIKTRGQQVTLSCSPISGHRSVSWYQQTPGQGLQFLFEYFSETQRNKGNFPGRFSGRQFSNSRSEMNVSTLELGDSALYLCASSPLAEGTDTQYFGPGTRLTVL.

This clonotype was counted a few times. The chain is built from TRBV5-1 and TRBJ2-1; 7 nucleotides agree with TRBD1. CDR1 is SGHRS and CDR2 is YFSETQ in the germline V gene. J gave up 7 bases and V 1 base, and 14 bases lay outside the gene matches. This CDR3 spans 17 amino acids. CDR3: CASSLRDSGPMGNEQFF. In DNA form, the CDR3 reads TGCGCCAGCAGCTTGAGGGACAGCGGCCCCATGGGTAATGAGCAGTTCTTC.

This clonotype was seen a handful of times. The chain couples TRBV5-1 to TRBJ2-7, with TRBD2 matching over 7 bases. Germline CDR1 SGHRS, CDR2 YFSETQ. The CDR3 consists of 14 residues. V lost 5 bases and J lost 6; bases outside the gene matches: 11. This CDR3 is CASRASTSEGEQYF. CDR3 DNA sequence: TGCGCCAGCAGGGCTTCTACTAGCGAAGGCGAGCAGTACTTC.

The V gene is TRBV27, the J gene TRBJ1-4; D possibly corresponds to TRBD1 (5 bases). Germline V CDR1 and CDR2: MNHEY, SMNVEV (reference sequence). The CDR3 runs to 15 residues. Trimming stripped 10 bases from V and 7 bases from J, with 22 bases between. The CDR3 nucleotides read TGTGCCACCGAGGCAGAGGGGATTATAATTGAAAAACTGTTTTTT. Its translation: CATEAEGIIIEKLFF.

This clonotype was counted ten times or more. The rearrangement links TRBV7-3 to TRBJ2-1, with 8 nucleotides matching TRBD2. Germline CDR1 SGHTA, CDR2 FQGTGA. The length of the CDR3 is 18 residues. V was clipped by 0 bases and J by 1 base; unmatched bases: 8. CDR3 bases: TGTGCCAGCAGCTTAACGCCTCCCGGGACTAGTTCCTACAATGAGCAGTTCTTC. Translating it yields CASSLTPPGTSSYNEQFF.

Ten or more counts support this clonotype. This sequence joins TRBV28 and TRBJ2-2, with TRBD2 identical over 7 bases. V gave up 3 bases and J gave up 7 bases; unmatched junction bases: 8. Germline assignment: CDR1 MDHEN and CDR2 SYDVKM. CDR3 length: 15 amino acids. In DNA, the CDR3 is TGTGCCAGCAGTTTGGGCGGGAGTGAAATCGGGGAGCTGTTTTTT. Translated, it gives CASSLGGSEIGELFF.

This clonotype was counted only a few times. J is TRBJ2-4 and V is TRBV4-1, with D perhaps matching TRBD1 (6 bases). This CDR3 comprises 18 residues. The ends were cut back, 1 base at V and 1 base at J, with 17 bases in the middle. Germline V gives CDR1 MGHRA, CDR2 YSYEKL. The CDR3 DNA is TGCGCCAGCAGCCAAGGGAGGATGGGGGCTGGGGCCAAAAACATTCAGTACTTC. This sequence encodes CASSQGRMGAGAKNIQYF.

This clonotype was counted at least ten times. The rearrangement joins TRBV12-3 or TRBV12-4 to TRBJ2-1; D is possibly TRBD2 (5 bases). V lost 2 bases, J lost 10 bases, and 9 bases lay in between. This CDR3 has 12 residues. CDR3 nucleotide sequence: TGTGCCAGCAGTTTATCGACTAAGGAGCAGTTCTTC. It codes for CASSLSTKEQFF.

In its sample, this clonotype was seen many times. This rearrangement joins TRBV12-3 or TRBV12-4 to TRBJ2-5; possible D gene TRBD2, 5 bases. The CDR3 runs 17 residues. Trimming removed 1 base at V and 0 bases at J, with 15 bases between. Written as DNA, the CDR3 is TGTGCCAGCAGTTTAGGAGGCCCGGGATCGTACCAAGAGACCCAGTACTTC. Translated: CASSLGGPGSYQETQYF.